Shown below are 29 T cell receptor beta chains from a single sample sequenced in a study of shared T cell receptors in the human thymus. Data came from immunoSEQ multiplex PCR; TCRdb stores just in-frame clones and leaves some out. The sample yields more than 550,000 clones, approximately 87% seen once. The same data also went into a second study, on human thymus T cells.

Sequenced material: thymocytes. The receptor source for this set is a boy under three years old with a congenital heart defect.

In nucleotides, the CDR3 is TGTGCCAGCAGCCAAGATGATAGCGGGATAAATATAGGCGGGGAGCTGTTTTTT. Amino acid sequence: CASSQDDSGINIGGELFF. The chain employs TRBV14 and TRBJ2-2; 8 nucleotides line up with TRBD2. CDR1 SGHDN and CDR2 FVKESK come from the germline V gene. J was trimmed by 7 bases and V by 0 bases; bases with no gene match: 13. CDR3 length: 18 residues.

The J gene is TRBJ2-6, the V gene TRBV5-5; 8 bases map to TRBD1. CDR3 length equals 17 residues. Germline CDR1 reads SGHKS; CDR2 reads YYEKEE (reference sequence). Germline trimming cut 1 base from V and 1 base from J; bases unmatched to any gene: 4. The CDR3 sequence is CASSLNRGDSGANVLTF. DNA of the CDR3: TGTGCCAGCAGCTTGAACAGGGGGGATTCTGGGGCCAACGTCCTGACTTTC. The full variable domain, in which reference TRBV5-5 and TRBJ2-6 provide the parts outside the CDR3, is DAGVTQSPTHLIKTRGQQVTLRCSPISGHKSVSWYQQVLGQGPQFIFQYYEKEERGRGNFPDRFSARQFPNYSSELNVNALLLGDSALYLCASSLNRGDSGANVLTFGAGSRLTVL.

This clone was observed once. The chain links TRBV9 to TRBJ2-5; 10 bases map to TRBD1. Germline CDR1 SGDLS, CDR2 YYNGEE. There are 15 residues in the CDR3. Germline trimming cut 3 bases from V and 5 bases from J; bases unmatched to any gene: 7. In DNA form, the CDR3 reads TGTGCCAGCAGCGCGGGACAGGGGATTGGGGAGACCCAGTACTTC. Translating it yields CASSAGQGIGETQYF.

This chain links TRBV18 with TRBJ1-5, with 7 positions matching TRBD1. This CDR3 has 19 residues. Trimming cost V 2 bases and J 0 bases; bases outside gene matches: 13. Germline values: CDR1 KGHSH, CDR2 LQKENI. This CDR3 reads CASSPELVGQRTSNQPQHF. The CDR3 region has the DNA TGTGCCAGCTCACCAGAACTGGTGGGACAGAGAACTAGCAATCAGCCCCAGCATTTT.

The chain links TRBV28 to TRBJ2-4; 12 positions match TRBD2. The CDR3 is 16 amino acids. Germline-derived CDR1 and CDR2 are MDHEN and SYDVKM. Trimming at V came to 9 bases and at J to 7 bases, leaving 13 bases not matched to a gene. CDR3 in DNA: TGTGCCAGAGAGCGGACTAGCGGGATCGGCGCGAACATTCAGTACTTC. Translation: CARERTSGIGANIQYF.

This clone has only a few counts. V is TRBV18 and J is TRBJ2-7; unclear D gene. The CDR3 runs 13 residues. V lost 2 bases and J 6 bases, leaving 11 bases between the germline ends. The V gene's germline CDR1 is KGHSH and CDR2 LQKENI. The DNA of the CDR3 is TGTGCCAGCTCACCAATGGTCTCGGGCGAGCAGTACTTC. Translating gives CASSPMVSGEQYF.

This rearrangement joins TRBV19 to TRBJ1-2; possible D gene TRBD1, 6 bases. CDR3 size: 15 residues. The V end was cut by 9 bases, the J end by 2 bases, with 19 bases between. Germline V lookup: CDR1 LNHDA, CDR2 SQIVND (reference sequence). CDR3 sequence (DNA): TGTGCCAGCAGTGACAGGTCAAACTTGAACTATGGCTACACCTTC. Its protein is CASSDRSNLNYGYTF.

In its sample, this clone was seen once. The chain combines TRBV11-2 with TRBJ2-7; possible D gene TRBD1, 6 bases. Deletions cut 2 bases from V and 2 bases from J, with 16 bases between. This CDR3 has 16 residues. Germline loops: CDR1 SGHAT, CDR2 FQNNGV. The CDR3 nucleotides are TGTGCCAGCAGCTTACAGGCCAGGGGTCAAACCTACGAGCAGTACTTC. Residues: CASSLQARGQTYEQYF.

This chain links TRBV9 with TRBJ2-1, with 9 bases fitting TRBD1. Germline values: CDR1 SGDLS, CDR2 YYNGEE. Trimming removed 4 bases from V and 8 bases from J; junction bases left unmatched: 7. The CDR3 loop spans 14 amino acids. For the CDR3, the DNA is TGTGCCAGCAGCACCCGGACAGGGGATTATGAGCAGTTCTTC. This gives the protein CASSTRTGDYEQFF.

CDR3 in DNA: TGCGCCAGCAGCCCCCGGACAGGGCCCTACGAGCAGTACTTC. Translation: CASSPRTGPYEQYF. The chain employs TRBV4-3 and TRBJ2-7, with 8 bases matching TRBD1. CDR3 length: 14 residues. The germline V gene has CDR1 LGHNA and CDR2 YSLEER. The V gene end was trimmed by 4 bases and the J gene end by 2 bases; junction bases not matched to a gene: 4.

The chain is built from TRBV7-9 and TRBJ2-3; TRBD1 agrees at 10 bases. The CDR3 loop spans 16 amino acids. The J segment lost 4 bases and the V segment lost 4 bases, leaving 8 bases of the junction unmatched. Germline CDR1 is SEHNR and CDR2 is FQNEAQ (reference sequence). This CDR3 is CASSSPPGQGPDTQYF. The CDR3 DNA is TGTGCCAGCAGCTCACCTCCGGGACAGGGGCCAGATACGCAGTATTTT.

This clone has just one count. The chain joins TRBV4-2 to TRBJ2-2; 8 nucleotides agree with TRBD1. Trimming took 6 bases from V and 2 from J; bases not matched to a gene: 11. CDR1 LGHNA and CDR2 YNFKEQ come from the germline V gene. The CDR3 runs 17 residues. In DNA, the CDR3 is TGTGCCAGCAGTCAACCCGGGACAGGCAATAACACCGGGGAGCTGTTTTTT. Protein product: CASSQPGTGNNTGELFF.

The chain combines TRBV4-2 with TRBJ1-3; TRBD1 agrees at 7 bases. Germline V gives CDR1 LGHNA, CDR2 YNFKEQ. This CDR3 has 19 amino acids. V lost 0 bases, J lost 0 bases, and 11 bases stayed unmatched. CDR3 residues: CASSQDRQGLAASGNTIYF. Written as DNA, the CDR3 is TGTGCCAGCAGCCAAGACAGACAGGGCCTGGCTGCCTCTGGAAACACCATATATTTT.

V and J are TRBV5-4 and TRBJ2-5; 12 bases agree with TRBD2. This CDR3 comprises 18 residues. Losses at the gene ends were 3 bases for V and 3 bases for J; bases not matched to a gene: 12. Germline V gene data show CDR1 as SGHNT and CDR2 as YYREEE (reference sequence). CDR3 nucleotides: TGTGCCAGCAGCTCGATAGCAGGTCGACTAGCGGGGGAAGAGACCCAGTACTTC. This gives the protein CASSSIAGRLAGEETQYF. Based on the CDR3 plus reference TRBV5-4 and TRBJ2-5, the full variable domain is ETGVTQSPTHLIKTRGQQVTLRCSSQSGHNTVSWYQQALGQGPQFIFQYYREEENGRGNFPPRFSGLQFPNYSSELNVNALELDDSALYLCASSSIAGRLAGEETQYFGPGTRLLVL.

The chain is built from TRBV6-5 and TRBJ1-1; 8 bases are a match to TRBD1. The CDR3 totals 15 residues. In germline, CDR1 is MNHEY, CDR2 SVGAGI. With 4 bases clipped from V and 2 bases from J, the junction kept 6 bases outside the gene matches. CDR3 nucleotide sequence: TGTGCCAGCAGTTCAGGGGGCGCGGTTAACACTGAAGCTTTCTTT. This sequence encodes CASSSGGAVNTEAFF.

V gene TRBV28 combines with J gene TRBJ2-5; 7 bases agree with TRBD1. The V segment lost 3 bases and the J segment 1 base; nucleotides outside the gene matches: 5. The CDR3 extends over 15 amino acids. Germline V gives CDR1 MDHEN, CDR2 SYDVKM. The CDR3 sequence: CASSLGDRVQETQYF. The CDR3, as DNA: TGTGCCAGCAGTTTGGGTGACAGGGTCCAAGAGACCCAGTACTTC.

Concerning this clone: Other DNA sequences in this specimen translate into the identical CDR3. The chain links TRBV9 to TRBJ1-6, with 7 bases aligning to TRBD1. The germline V gene encodes CDR1 SGDLS and CDR2 YYNGEE. The CDR3 length is 14 residues. The V gene end was trimmed by 3 bases and the J gene end by 13 bases; junction bases not matched to a gene: 10. Written as DNA, the CDR3 is TGTGCCAGCAGCGCGACAGGGTACGGTTCCCCCCTCCACTTT. Translation: CASSATGYGSPLHF.

V and J are TRBV28 and TRBJ2-5, with no clear D. The J call may not be correct, given that the DNA end is closer to TRBJ2-7. In germline, CDR1 is MDHEN, CDR2 SYDVKM. The CDR3 sequence is 13 residues long. CDR3 sequence: CASSLASSYEQYF. The DNA for the CDR3 is TGTGCCAGCAGTTTAGCTAGCTCCTACGAGCAGTACTTC.

CDR3 nucleotides: TGTGCCAGCAGTCCCGGACTAGCGGGAGCCGACGTAACCCTTCGGGGCACAGATACGCAGTATTTT. Protein: CASSPGLAGADVTLRGTDTQYF. The chain links TRBV28 to TRBJ2-3, with 13 bases that match TRBD2. The CDR3 is 22 amino acids. In germline, CDR1 is MDHEN, CDR2 SYDVKM. V lost 5 bases and J lost 1; bases outside the gene matches: 21.

V gene TRBV27 combines with J gene TRBJ2-5; 13 nucleotides line up with TRBD2. V shed 10 bases and J 5 bases; nucleotides not matched to a gene: 10. The CDR3 loop spans 15 amino acids. CDR1 and CDR2 (germline): MNHEY, SMNVEV (reference sequence). CDR3 sequence: CATQGLAGEGETQYF. The CDR3 coding sequence is TGTGCCACACAAGGACTAGCGGGAGAAGGGGAGACCCAGTACTTC.

The rearrangement joins TRBV23-1 to TRBJ2-1, with a weak D call TRBD1 (6 bases). TRBV23-1 carries the ORF label, with uncertain function. Between the trimmed V and J ends, which lost 0 bases and 0 bases, there was a span of 15 bases. The CDR3 sequence is 18 residues long. This CDR3 reads CASSQSNRAGYSYNEQFF. In DNA, the CDR3 is TGCGCCAGCAGTCAATCGAACAGGGCTGGGTACTCCTACAATGAGCAGTTCTTC.

The chain uses TRBV5-1 and TRBJ2-1, with unresolved D. This CDR3 has 15 residues. V was cut by 4 bases and J by 0 bases, with 11 bases left in between. CDR1 SGHRS and CDR2 YFSETQ come from the germline V gene. This chain's CDR3 is CASSPGQASYNEQFF. The CDR3 DNA follows: TGCGCCAGCAGCCCAGGTCAGGCCTCCTACAATGAGCAGTTCTTC.

The gene calls are TRBV10-3 and TRBJ2-1, with 11 bases fitting TRBD2. Germline V lookup: CDR1 ENHRY, CDR2 SYGVKD. This CDR3 region has 15 residues. J was trimmed by 7 bases and V by 0 bases; bases with no gene match: 2. The CDR3 nucleotides are TGTGCCATCAGTGAGTCTAGCGGGAGGGGGAATGAGCAGTTCTTC. Encoded protein: CAISESSGRGNEQFF.

This rearrangement joins TRBV19 to TRBJ2-6; D unclear. This CDR3 has 13 residues. With 7 bases removed from V and 0 bases from J, the gap between germline ends came to 4 bases. Germline V gene data show CDR1 as LNHDA and CDR2 as SQIVND (reference sequence). The CDR3 here is CASTNSGANVLTF. The CDR3 DNA reads as TGTGCCAGTACTAACTCTGGGGCCAACGTCCTGACTTTC.

The gene calls are TRBV13 and TRBJ2-3; perhaps TRBD2 as D (5 bases). Germline loops: CDR1 PRHDT, CDR2 FYEKMQ (reference sequence). This CDR3 has 17 residues. Trimming stripped 0 bases from V and 5 bases from J, with 18 bases between. The CDR3: CASSLGRPGSIRDTQYF. Here the CDR3 DNA reads TGTGCCAGCAGCTTAGGAAGGCCGGGAAGCATCAGAGATACGCAGTATTTT.

The V gene is TRBV5-6, the J gene TRBJ1-2, with 9 nucleotides matching TRBD1. V was pared by 0 bases and J by 13 bases, with 7 bases of the junction left unmatched. In germline, CDR1 is SGHDT, CDR2 YYEEEE. This CDR3 comprises 13 residues. This CDR3 is CASSLGGQGFCTF. The DNA of the CDR3 is TGTGCCAGCAGCTTGGGGGGACAGGGTTTCTGCACCTTC.

The chain employs TRBV4-3 and TRBJ2-2; 7 positions match TRBD2. From germline, CDR1 is LGHNA and CDR2 YSLEER. This CDR3 has 16 amino acids. Losses at the gene ends were 4 bases for V and 2 bases for J; bases not matched to a gene: 7. This chain's CDR3 is CASSRAGVLNTGELFF. The CDR3 region has the DNA TGCGCCAGCAGCCGGGCGGGGGTCCTCAACACCGGGGAGCTGTTTTTT.

The rearrangement links TRBV5-1 to TRBJ2-5; D might be TRBD1 (6 bases). The CDR3 contains 17 residues. Germline V gene data show CDR1 as SGHRS and CDR2 as YFSETQ. Trimming took off 1 base at V and 4 bases at J, with 20 bases between the two ends. CDR3 protein: CASSLKMIEGVRETQYF. Written as DNA, the CDR3 is TGCGCCAGCAGCTTGAAGATGATAGAGGGGGTTAGAGAGACCCAGTACTTC. Supplemented by reference TRBV5-1 and TRBJ2-5, the full variable domain reads KAGVTQTPRYLIKTRGQQVTLSCSPISGHRSVSWYQQTPGQGLQFLFEYFSETQRNKGNFPGRFSGRQFSNSRSEMNVSTLELGDSALYLCASSLKMIEGVRETQYFGPGTRLLVL.

The V and J genes are TRBV4-3 and TRBJ2-2; TRBD2 matches at 9 bases. CDR1 LGHNA and CDR2 YSLEER come from the germline V gene. The CDR3 has 17 residues. With V trimmed by 8 bases and J by 4 bases, 14 bases remained unmatched. CDR3 region: CASSGPAGGPSTGELFF. Written as DNA, the CDR3 is TGCGCCAGCTCGGGGCCCGCGGGAGGGCCGAGCACCGGGGAGCTGTTTTTT.